Listed here are 10 T cell receptor beta chains from one sample, sequenced in a study of tumor-infiltrating lymphocytes in primary liver carcinoma. Unsorted bulk tissue, roughly 20-34 mg of it, served as the source for co-extraction of RNA and DNA. Reverse transcription of approximately 500 ng total RNA with a constant-region primer produced TCR beta cDNA. Slightly modified ARM-PCR served as the procedure for the TCR beta libraries. These libraries came from three rounds of nested multiplex PCR. Two initial PCR rounds of around 9 cycles each paired TRBV1-TRBV30 forward primers with a C-beta reverse primer. TCRdb re-called the multiplex PCR reads with MiXCR, one entry per CDR3 protein. The data show 100,000 or so distinct CDR3 sequences, with around 80% seen just once and about a fifth held by the top ten. Sequencing was carried out using liver tumor tissue from sampling region 3. As to subset: tumor region T3, left-lateral pole. The receptor set was obtained from a middle-aged man with primary liver carcinoma and hepatitis B virus infection.

This clonotype was observed a single time. Since the CDR3 does not end with the conserved phenylalanine or tryptophan, this likely comes from a read error. The chain links TRBV11-2 to TRBJ2-7; unclear D gene. Germline assignment: CDR1 SGHAT and CDR2 FQNNGV. This CDR3 comprises 14 residues. The V and J ends lost 7 bases and 4 bases respectively, with 17 bases between them. The CDR3 spells CASNSNKNSYEQYL. The CDR3 nucleotides read TGTGCCAGCAACTCTAACAAGAACTCATACGAGCAGTACCTC.

Details on this clonotype: As the CDR3 is not closed by the conserved phenylalanine or tryptophan, this likely results from a read error. The chain is built from TRBV6-2 or TRBV6-3 and TRBJ2-5, with D tentatively TRBD1 (6 bases). The CDR3 totals 15 residues. Germline V gene sequence: CDR1 MNHEY, CDR2 SVGEGT. The CDR3 here is CASSAPTGTQGTQYL. The CDR3 region has the DNA TGTGCCAGCAGTGCCCCCACAGGGACCCAAGGGACCCAGTACTTA.

There are a few counts of this clonotype. The V and J genes are TRBV29-1 and TRBJ2-7, with D possibly being TRBD2 (6 bases). Looked up from germline, CDR1 is SQVTM and CDR2 is ANQGSEA. The CDR3 sequence is 15 residues long. Trimming pared 4 bases from V and 4 bases from J, leaving 20 bases between. The CDR3 DNA sequence: TGCAGCGTTGCGAGCGGATGGGGGGTGCCATACGAGCAGTACTTC. Translating it yields CSVASGWGVPYEQYF.

A word on this clonotype: One end of the junction is discordant with germline, which a read error may explain. The chain links TRBV11-1 to TRBJ2-4; TRBD2 aligns across 13 bases. The CDR3 is 17 amino acids. The germline V gene encodes CDR1 SGHAT and CDR2 FQDESV (reference sequence). This chain's CDR3 is CSSSFPGTSGTKNNQYF. In nucleotides, the CDR3 is TGTAGCAGCAGCTTTCCCGGGACTAGCGGGACTAAAAACAATCAGTACTTC.

The chain joins TRBV11-3 to TRBJ2-1; D unclear. This CDR3 is built from 14 residues. Germline V CDR1 and CDR2: SGHNT, YENEEA. The V end lost 11 bases, the J end lost 5 bases, and 19 bases lay between the germline ends. The DNA of the CDR3 is TGTGCCGGTAGCTTAGGCGCCTCGAACAATGAGCAGTTCTTC. Protein: CAGSLGASNNEQFF.

This chain links TRBV11-2 with TRBJ2-5; possibly TRBD2 for D (6 bases). CDR1 and CDR2 from the germline V gene are SGHAT and FQNNGV. The CDR3 totals 17 residues. CDR3: CSSSLYPGVAAQETQYF. The CDR3 nucleotides read TGTTCTAGTAGCTTATACCCGGGGGTAGCGGCACAAGAGACCCAGTACTTC.

This chain links TRBV6-6 with TRBJ1-1; weak D call: TRBD1 (5 bases). V was shortened by 8 bases and J by 4 bases, with 17 bases between the two germline ends. This CDR3 is 14 amino acids long. Germline-derived CDR1 and CDR2 are MNHNY and SVGAGI (reference sequence). DNA of the CDR3: TGTGCCAGCTCCGGAGACAGTAAGATCACTGAAGCTTTCTTT. Amino acid sequence: CASSGDSKITEAFF.

As regards this clonotype: A read error may produce the germline difference seen at one junction end. V is TRBV6-1 and J is TRBJ2-1, with TRBD2 matching over 12 bases. This CDR3 is built from 15 residues. From germline, CDR1 is MNHNS and CDR2 SASEGT. CDR3 in DNA: TGTGCCAGCAGAGACAGACTAGCGGGAGCTAATGAGCAGCTCTTC. Translation gives CASRDRLAGANEQLF.

As to this clonotype: A read error may produce the germline difference seen at one junction end. The chain joins TRBV6-6 to TRBJ2-6, with D possibly matching TRBD2 (6 bases). CDR1 is MNHNY, CDR2 SVGAGI, per germline (reference sequence). CDR3 length: 17 residues. The CDR3: CASGYRNRGSGANVLTF. Written as DNA, the CDR3 is TGTGCCAGCGGTTACCGGAACCGGGGGTCTGGGGCCAACGTCCTGACTTTC.

With respect to this clonotype: The final CDR3 position lacks the conserved phenylalanine or tryptophan, pointing to a likely read error. The limits of the CDR3 on the DNA are not certain, so only TCRdb's listed CDR3 is given. The chain carries TRBV29-1 and TRBJ2-5; the table names TRBD2, a call not compared with the DNA. Germline CDR1 reads SQVTM; CDR2 reads ANQGSEA. A total of 13 residues make up the CDR3, ends included. The CDR3 here is CSSSAEGQETRYL.